Below are 16 T cell receptor beta chains sequenced from a single sample in a study of blood T cell repertoires in COVID-19. Profiling relied on immunoSEQ multiplex PCR, and the TCRdb table lists in-frame clones only, not all of them. This table has about 39,000 clones, around 96% appearing once. The sample was peripheral blood. The source of these receptors is a human donor with active COVID-19. The donor label of this sample is uncertain.

The J gene is TRBJ1-5, the V gene TRBV4-1; D gene unclear. V was shortened by 1 base and J by 1 base, with 11 bases between the two germline ends. The CDR3 has 16 amino acids. Germline assignment: CDR1 MGHRA and CDR2 YSYEKL. The CDR3 sequence: CASSQGNGVSNQPQHF. DNA of the CDR3: TGCGCCAGCAGCCAAGGAAACGGGGTCAGCAATCAGCCCCAGCATTTT.

J is TRBJ1-2 and V is TRBV6-2 or TRBV6-3; D remains ambiguous. The CDR3 is made up of 13 amino acids. Trimming left V 5 bases short and J 4 bases short, with 11 bases between. Germline V gene data show CDR1 as MNHEY and CDR2 as SVGEGT. The CDR3 region has the DNA TGTGCCAGCAGTAACAGTAACTCCTATGGCTACACCTTC. It specifies CASSNSNSYGYTF.

The CDR3 bases are TGTGCCAGCTCACCCGGCTCGGGGTCCACCTACGAGCAGTACTTC. Translation: CASSPGSGSTYEQYF. The J gene is TRBJ2-7, the V gene TRBV18, with a weak D call TRBD2 (5 bases). Germline CDR1 KGHSH, CDR2 LQKENI. The CDR3 length is 15 residues. Trimming took 3 bases from V and 2 from J, leaving 14 bases between them.

This clone occurred a few times. The chain couples TRBV6-4 to TRBJ1-2; TRBD1 might be the D (5 bases). Per germline, CDR1 MRHNA and CDR2 SNTAGT. The V gene lost 6 bases and the J gene lost 4 bases, with 15 bases spanning the gap. The CDR3 runs 14 residues. The CDR3 DNA reads TGTGCCAGCAGCCCGGGGGGACGTAGCTATGGCTACACCTTC. Protein sequence: CASSPGGRSYGYTF.

The V call is TRBV9, the J call TRBJ2-2; perhaps TRBD1 as D (6 bases). Trimming left V 0 bases short and J 7 bases short, with 16 bases between. Germline V gives CDR1 SGDLS, CDR2 YYNGEE. The CDR3 contains 16 residues. CDR3 DNA sequence: TGTGCCAGCAGCGTAGCTCCCAGAACAGGGATCGGGGAGCTGTTTTTT. This gives the protein CASSVAPRTGIGELFF.

This rearrangement joins TRBV24-1 to TRBJ2-7; 7 bases line up with TRBD1. Looked up from germline, CDR1 is KGHDR and CDR2 is SFDVKD. This CDR3 has 17 amino acids. V lost 1 base and J lost 1; bases outside the gene matches: 9. DNA for the CDR3: TGTGCCACCAGTGATTTAATGACAGGGTTGGAGTCCTACGAGCAGTACTTC. Its protein product is CATSDLMTGLESYEQYF.

The chain carries TRBV28 and TRBJ2-2, with TRBD1 as a possible D gene (6 bases). CDR3 length: 15 amino acids. Germline V gene data show CDR1 as MDHEN and CDR2 as SYDVKM. The V and J ends lost 1 base and 7 bases respectively, with 13 bases between them. As DNA, the CDR3 is TGTGCCAGCAGTTTATCCACAGGGTTGGTCGGGGAGCTGTTTTTT. As protein: CASSLSTGLVGELFF.

V usage is TRBV2 and J usage is TRBJ2-1, with D perhaps matching TRBD2 (5 bases). Germline loops: CDR1 SNHLY, CDR2 FYNNEI. This CDR3 comprises 12 residues. Trimming took 7 bases from V and 9 from J, leaving 13 bases between them. The CDR3 nucleotides read TGTGCCAGCAATCAAGAACGGGGTGAGCAGTTCTTC. This encodes CASNQERGEQFF.

The sample holds a few counts of this clone. The chain couples TRBV3-1 (or the pseudogene TRBV3-2) to TRBJ2-7; no firm D call. V was clipped by 1 base and J by 7 bases, with 11 bases between them. This CDR3 is built from 13 residues. Germline V gene sequence: CDR1 LGHDT, CDR2 YNNKEL (reference sequence). For the CDR3, the DNA is TGTGCCAGCAGCCAAGTCATGTCTCGGGAGCAGTACTTC. Translating it yields CASSQVMSREQYF.

This clone appeared once. The CDR3 loop is CASSPRQENTGELFF. The DNA for the CDR3 is TGTGCCAGCTCACCAAGACAGGAAAACACCGGGGAGCTGTTTTTT. This sequence joins TRBV18 and TRBJ2-2; D is perhaps TRBD1 (6 bases). In germline, CDR1 is KGHSH, CDR2 LQKENI. Trimming pared 2 bases from V and 2 bases from J, leaving 9 bases between. This CDR3 comprises 15 residues.

CDR3 DNA: TGTGCCAGCAGTGAACGACAGGGGGCGGATGGCTACACCTTC. The encoded protein is CASSERQGADGYTF. The chain joins TRBV2 to TRBJ1-2, with 10 bases fitting TRBD1. The CDR3 is 14 residues long. Germline CDR1 and CDR2: SNHLY and FYNNEI. Trimming at V came to 2 bases and at J to 6 bases, leaving 3 bases not matched to a gene.

This clone was seen only once. J is TRBJ2-4 and V is TRBV15, with D possibly being TRBD2 (5 bases). The V end was cut by 1 base, the J end by 3 bases, with 7 bases between. Germline CDR1 LNHNV, CDR2 YYDKDF (reference sequence). CDR3 length: 14 residues. The CDR3 loop is CATSRVAGKNIQYF. CDR3 bases: TGTGCCACCAGCAGAGTGGCGGGCAAAAACATTCAGTACTTC.

The chain recombines TRBV11-2 with TRBJ2-7; TRBD2 matches 10 bases. With 3 bases clipped from V and 3 bases from J, the junction kept 5 bases outside the gene matches. The CDR3 sequence is 15 residues long. Germline assignment: CDR1 SGHAT and CDR2 FQNNGV. This CDR3 reads CASSFQASGSYEQYF. The CDR3 DNA reads as TGTGCCAGCAGCTTCCAGGCTAGCGGGAGCTACGAGCAGTACTTC.

CDR3 sequence reads: CASQRGGQGSSDTQYF. DNA of the CDR3: TGCGCCAGCCAACGAGGCGGACAGGGTAGTTCAGATACGCAGTATTTT. The chain carries TRBV5-1 and TRBJ2-3; 8 bases align to TRBD1. This CDR3 spans 16 amino acids. Germline V gives CDR1 SGHRS, CDR2 YFSETQ. V was pared by 7 bases and J by 4 bases, with 14 bases of the junction left unmatched.

The rearrangement joins TRBV6-6 to TRBJ2-3; D gene uncertain. Trimming took 5 bases from V and 0 from J, leaving 6 bases between them. The CDR3 runs 13 residues. Germline CDR1 MNHNY, CDR2 SVGAGI (reference sequence). CDR3 sequence reads: CASSTVSTDTQYF. The CDR3 coding sequence is TGTGCCAGCAGTACTGTAAGCACAGATACGCAGTATTTT.

This chain links TRBV6-8 with TRBJ1-4; 8 nucleotides agree with TRBD1. This CDR3 comprises 15 residues. Losses at the gene ends were 6 bases for V and 5 bases for J; bases not matched to a gene: 8. The germline CDR1 and CDR2 sequences are MNHGY and SAAAGT. CDR3: CASRSPTGVNEKLFF. The CDR3 bases are TGTGCCAGCAGATCCCCGACAGGGGTGAATGAAAAACTGTTTTTT.